This T cell receptor (beta chain) was documented in a study of graft-versus-host responses after intestinal transplantation. Libraries were prepared by immunoSEQ multiplex PCR; TCRdb keeps only in-frame clonotypes and omits some of them. The sample yields about 25,000 clones, more than 90% seen once. The V segment lost 4 bases and the J segment 2 bases; nucleotides outside the gene matches: 3. Germline V gene lookup returns CDR1 LNHDA and CDR2 SQIVND (reference sequence). The CDR3 has 15 residues. Material: PBMCs, obtained more than 29 days after intestinal transplant. This TCR was recovered from a human patient who received an intestinal transplant, so some T cells may come from the graft donor. This chain links TRBV19 with TRBJ2-1, with TRBD2 matching 9 bases. The CDR3 region has the DNA TGTGCCAGTAGTACGGCTAGCGGGGCCTACAATGAGCAGTTCTTC. Protein product: CASSTASGAYNEQFF.